These 8 T cell receptor beta chains were all obtained from the same sample, sequenced in a study of blood T cell repertoires in COVID-19. Here immunoSEQ multiplex PCR was the method, and the copy in TCRdb shows in-frame clones only, minus some. The sample contains tens of thousands of clones, over 80% of which appear only once. The sample consisted of peripheral blood. These receptors all come from a human donor in a cohort sampled during active COVID-19.

The chain's CDR3 is CASSYRGQVGNTQYF. The CDR3 coding sequence is TGTGCCAGCAGTTACCGGGGACAGGTGGGAAATACGCAGTATTTT. V gene TRBV6-5 combines with J gene TRBJ2-3; TRBD1 agrees at 8 bases. Germline trimming cut 2 bases from V and 7 bases from J; bases unmatched to any gene: 8. This CDR3 region has 15 residues. CDR1 and CDR2 (germline): MNHEY, SVGAGI.

V gene TRBV9 combines with J gene TRBJ1-2; D gene uncertain. The V gene lost 1 base and the J gene lost 0 bases, with 10 bases spanning the gap. CDR3 length: 15 amino acids. From germline, CDR1 is SGDLS and CDR2 YYNGEE. The CDR3 sequence: CASSVKEGANYGYTF. The CDR3 DNA sequence: TGTGCCAGCAGCGTAAAGGAGGGAGCTAACTATGGCTACACCTTC.

The V gene is TRBV2, the J gene TRBJ2-7, with 9 bases that match TRBD1. With 7 bases clipped from V and 7 bases from J, the junction kept 8 bases outside the gene matches. Germline-derived CDR1 and CDR2 are SNHLY and FYNNEI. The CDR3 is 13 residues long. The CDR3 sequence: CASNRDREGEQYF. The CDR3 DNA follows: TGTGCCAGCAATCGGGACAGGGAAGGGGAGCAGTACTTC.

This clone was observed a single time. The CDR3 is CAWSRTSGSDTQYF. The CDR3 bases are TGTGCCTGGAGTCGTACTAGCGGGAGTGATACGCAGTATTTT. This sequence joins TRBV30 and TRBJ2-3; 11 bases fit TRBD2. This CDR3 comprises 14 residues. V lost 2 bases, J lost 6 bases, and 4 bases stayed unmatched. Germline V gives CDR1 GTSNPN, CDR2 SVGIG (reference sequence). The variable domain in full, completed from reference TRBV30 and TRBJ2-3, reads SQTIHQWPATLVQPVGSPLSLECTVEGTSNPNLYWYRQAAGRGLQLLFYSVGIGQISSEVPQNLSASRPQDRQFILSSKKLLLSDSGFYLCAWSRTSGSDTQYFGPGTRLTVL.

The chain joins TRBV9 to TRBJ2-5, with TRBD1 identical over 11 bases. The junction had 10 bases not matched to a gene; V was cut back by 1 base and J by 5 bases. CDR3 length equals 17 residues. In germline, CDR1 is SGDLS, CDR2 YYNGEE. In nucleotides, the CDR3 is TGTGCCAGCAGCGTAAGCCTAGGACAGGGGGCAGGGGAGACCCAGTACTTC. This encodes CASSVSLGQGAGETQYF.

The J gene is TRBJ2-1, the V gene TRBV5-4, with 7 nucleotides matching TRBD1. The CDR3 is made up of 17 amino acids. Germline CDR1 SGHNT, CDR2 YYREEE (reference sequence). J gave up 0 bases and V 0 bases, and 6 bases lay outside the gene matches. CDR3 in DNA: TGTGCCAGCAGCTTGGGACGGCCAGGGGGCTCCTACAATGAGCAGTTCTTC. The encoded protein is CASSLGRPGGSYNEQFF.

This chain uses TRBV19 with TRBJ1-3; the match to TRBD1 covers 8 bases. The J segment lost 5 bases and the V segment lost 6 bases, leaving 9 bases of the junction unmatched. The CDR3 runs 15 residues. The germline CDR1 and CDR2 sequences are LNHDA and SQIVND (reference sequence). Here the CDR3 DNA reads TGTGCCAGTAGCCAGGGGGCGCAGAATCGAAACACCATATATTTT. It yields the protein CASSQGAQNRNTIYF.

This chain uses TRBV5-6 with TRBJ1-1; maybe TRBD1 (6 bases). V lost 2 bases to trimming and J lost 1 base, with 9 bases between them. CDR3 length: 14 amino acids. Germline V CDR1 and CDR2: SGHDT, YYEEEE. CDR3 sequence: CASSLSRGNTEAFF. For the CDR3, the DNA is TGTGCCAGCAGCTTAAGCAGGGGGAACACTGAAGCTTTCTTT.